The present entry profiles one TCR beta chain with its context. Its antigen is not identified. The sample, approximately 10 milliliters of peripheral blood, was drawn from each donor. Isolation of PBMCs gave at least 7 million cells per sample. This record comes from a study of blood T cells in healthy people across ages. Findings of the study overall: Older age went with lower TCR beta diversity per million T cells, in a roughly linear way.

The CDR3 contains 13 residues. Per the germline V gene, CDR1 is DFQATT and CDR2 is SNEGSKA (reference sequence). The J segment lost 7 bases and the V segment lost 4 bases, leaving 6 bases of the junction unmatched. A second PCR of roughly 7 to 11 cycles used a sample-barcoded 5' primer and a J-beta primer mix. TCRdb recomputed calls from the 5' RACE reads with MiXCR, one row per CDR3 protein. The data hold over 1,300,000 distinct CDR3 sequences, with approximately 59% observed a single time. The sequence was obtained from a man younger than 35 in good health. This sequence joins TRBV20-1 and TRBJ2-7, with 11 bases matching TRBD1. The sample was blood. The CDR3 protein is CSAMDRGPEEQYF. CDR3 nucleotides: TGCAGTGCTATGGACAGGGGGCCTGAAGAGCAGTACTTC.